The rows below give T cell receptor beta chains drawn from one sample of a study of CD8+ T cells in alopecia areata. Assay used: immunoSEQ multiplex PCR; TCRdb lists only in-frame clones, some missing. This sample has 150,000 to 250,000 clones, with 55% to 75% found just once. The sample in question was CD4+ T cells sorted from blood, obtained at week 24, from a patient treated with tofacitinib. The receptors come from a human donor with alopecia areata. The CDR3 runs from the conserved cysteine through the conserved F or W. A D gene is named only where the DNA matches it firmly. The size entry is marked missing in some rows and otherwise reads once, few, many or a size class.

D gene: TRBD1; V gene: TRBV30; clone size: few; J gene: TRBJ2-5; CDR3 protein: CAWSKGQAQETQYF; CDR3 DNA: TGTGCCTGGAGCAAAGGACAGGCCCAAGAGACCCAGTACTTC
D gene: TRBD1; V gene: TRBV7-3; clone size: -; J gene: TRBJ2-7; CDR3 protein: CASSLLLQGKQYF; CDR3 DNA: TGTGCCAGCAGCTTACTATTACAGGGGAAGCAGTACTTC
D gene: -; V gene: TRBV5-4; clone size: -; J gene: TRBJ2-1; CDR3 protein: CASSLVVGKGSYNEQFF; CDR3 DNA: TGTGCCAGCAGCTTGGTGGTCGGGAAGGGCTCCTACAATGAGCAGTTCTTC
D gene: TRBD2; V gene: TRBV28; clone size: -; J gene: TRBJ2-3; CDR3 protein: CATRSGRSDTQYF; CDR3 DNA: TGTGCCACCCGAAGCGGGAGATCAGATACGCAGTATTTT
D gene: TRBD2; V gene: TRBV27; clone size: -; J gene: TRBJ2-5; CDR3 protein: CASSLYRGGRETQYF; CDR3 DNA: TGTGCCAGCAGTTTATACCGGGGGGGCCGGGAGACCCAGTACTTC
D gene: TRBD2; V gene: TRBV30; clone size: once; J gene: TRBJ2-2; CDR3 protein: CAYTGTSGSWGELFF; CDR3 DNA: TGTGCCTATACCGGGACTAGCGGGAGTTGGGGGGAGCTGTTTTTT
D gene: -; V gene: TRBV9; clone size: -; J gene: TRBJ2-6; CDR3 protein: CASSVGSGANVLTF; CDR3 DNA: TGTGCCAGCAGCGTAGGCTCTGGGGCCAACGTCCTGACTTTC
D gene: TRBD2; V gene: TRBV30; clone size: -; J gene: TRBJ2-6; CDR3 protein: CAWTQLGAGGPSGANVLTF; CDR3 DNA: TGTGCCTGGACCCAACTAGGAGCGGGAGGGCCCTCTGGGGCCAACGTCCTGACTTTC
D gene: -; V gene: TRBV25-1; clone size: few; J gene: TRBJ1-2; CDR3 protein: CASSEVGSYYGYTF; CDR3 DNA: TGTGCCAGCAGTGAAGTTGGCAGTTACTATGGCTACACCTTC
D gene: -; V gene: TRBV19; clone size: -; J gene: TRBJ2-6; CDR3 protein: CASQPGAGANVLTF; CDR3 DNA: TGTGCCAGTCAGCCCGGGGCAGGGGCCAACGTCCTGACTTTC
D gene: -; V gene: TRBV9; clone size: -; J gene: TRBJ2-3; CDR3 protein: CASSAGTSQYF; CDR3 DNA: TGTGCCAGCAGCGCCGGGACATCGCAGTATTTT
D gene: -; V gene: TRBV4-3; clone size: once; J gene: TRBJ1-2; CDR3 protein: CASSQGGAPDGYTF; CDR3 DNA: TGCGCCAGCAGCCAAGGAGGAGCCCCTGATGGCTACACCTTC
D gene: -; V gene: TRBV2; clone size: -; J gene: TRBJ1-1; CDR3 protein: CASIIDRTMNTEAFF; CDR3 DNA: TGTGCCAGCATTATTGACAGGACTATGAACACTGAAGCTTTCTTT
D gene: TRBD1; V gene: TRBV29-1; clone size: -; J gene: TRBJ2-7; CDR3 protein: CSVEGTGYEQYF; CDR3 DNA: TGCAGCGTTGAAGGGACAGGCTACGAGCAGTACTTC
D gene: -; V gene: TRBV23-1; clone size: -; J gene: TRBJ1-1; CDR3 protein: CASSQSRSYGSNTEAFF; CDR3 DNA: TGCGCCAGCAGTCAATCGCGGTCCTACGGCTCGAACACTGAAGCTTTCTTT
D gene: -; V gene: TRBV5-6; clone size: -; J gene: TRBJ2-7; CDR3 protein: CASSFLGAKTSEQYF; CDR3 DNA: TGTGCCAGCAGCTTTTTAGGGGCCAAAACGTCCGAGCAGTACTTC
D gene: TRBD1; V gene: TRBV14; clone size: medium-sized; J gene: TRBJ1-2; CDR3 protein: CASSQTTGGYSGYGYTF; CDR3 DNA: TGTGCCAGCAGCCAAACGACAGGGGGCTACAGTGGCTATGGCTACACCTTC
D gene: -; V gene: TRBV30; clone size: -; J gene: TRBJ2-7; CDR3 protein: CAWSVSLAERQYF; CDR3 DNA: TGTGCCTGGAGTGTGAGTCTGGCGGAGAGGCAGTACTTC
D gene: -; V gene: TRBV28; clone size: few; J gene: TRBJ2-5; CDR3 protein: CASSTVQETQYF; CDR3 DNA: TGTGCCAGCAGTACTGTACAAGAGACCCAGTACTTC
D gene: -; V gene: TRBV9; clone size: -; J gene: TRBJ2-1; CDR3 protein: CASSVAVYNEQFF; CDR3 DNA: TGTGCCAGCAGCGTAGCGGTCTACAATGAGCAGTTCTTC
D gene: TRBD1; V gene: TRBV5-4; clone size: -; J gene: TRBJ2-3; CDR3 protein: CASSVRDRGPDTQYF; CDR3 DNA: TGTGCCAGCAGCGTACGGGACAGGGGGCCGGATACGCAGTATTTT
D gene: -; V gene: TRBV25-1; clone size: -; J gene: TRBJ2-7; CDR3 protein: CASSKQETYEQYF; CDR3 DNA: TGTGCCAGCAGTAAGCAGGAAACCTACGAGCAGTACTTC
D gene: -; V gene: TRBV5-1; clone size: once; J gene: TRBJ2-3; CDR3 protein: CASSDFPLGKGTDTQYF; CDR3 DNA: TGCGCCAGCAGCGACTTTCCTTTGGGGAAGGGGACAGATACGCAGTATTTT
D gene: -; V gene: TRBV6-6; clone size: few; J gene: TRBJ2-7; CDR3 protein: CASSYLRYEQYF; CDR3 DNA: TGTGCCAGCAGTTACCTTCGCTACGAGCAGTACTTC
D gene: TRBD1; V gene: TRBV7-2; clone size: few; J gene: TRBJ2-1; CDR3 protein: CASRDRGNEQFF; CDR3 DNA: TGTGCCAGCAGAGACAGGGGAAATGAGCAGTTCTTC
D gene: -; V gene: TRBV5-5; clone size: few; J gene: TRBJ1-6; CDR3 protein: CASSPIYNSPLHF; CDR3 DNA: TGTGCCAGCAGCCCGATCTATAATTCACCCCTCCACTTT
D gene: -; V gene: TRBV11-2; clone size: -; J gene: TRBJ2-5; CDR3 protein: CASSPPEGQETQYF; CDR3 DNA: TGTGCCAGCAGCCCCCCAGAGGGGCAAGAGACCCAGTACTTC
D gene: -; V gene: TRBV28; clone size: few; J gene: TRBJ2-5; CDR3 protein: CASRGQETQYF; CDR3 DNA: TGTGCCAGCAGGGGCCAAGAGACCCAGTACTTC
D gene: -; V gene: TRBV5-1; clone size: -; J gene: TRBJ2-1; CDR3 protein: CASSLGLASYNEQFF; CDR3 DNA: TGCGCCAGCAGCTTGGGACTGGCATCCTACAATGAGCAGTTCTTC
D gene: -; V gene: TRBV7-2; clone size: -; J gene: TRBJ1-5; CDR3 protein: CASSLAWDSNQPQHF; CDR3 DNA: TGTGCCAGCAGCTTAGCGTGGGATAGCAATCAGCCCCAGCATTTT
D gene: -; V gene: TRBV7-9; clone size: -; J gene: TRBJ1-1; CDR3 protein: CASSLMGVNTEAFF; CDR3 DNA: TGTGCCAGCAGCTTAATGGGGGTGAACACTGAAGCTTTCTTT
D gene: -; V gene: TRBV30; clone size: -; J gene: TRBJ2-6; CDR3 protein: CAWSVTRATLSGANVLTF; CDR3 DNA: TGTGCCTGGAGTGTAACCCGGGCCACACTCTCTGGGGCCAACGTCCTGACTTTC
D gene: TRBD1; V gene: TRBV6-6; clone size: few; J gene: TRBJ1-1; CDR3 protein: CASSYSGTGPEAFF; CDR3 DNA: TGTGCCAGCAGTTACTCTGGGACAGGTCCTGAAGCTTTCTTT
D gene: TRBD2; V gene: TRBV7-3; clone size: -; J gene: TRBJ2-3; CDR3 protein: CASSPGGQGTDTQYF; CDR3 DNA: TGTGCCAGCAGCCCGGGGGGGCAGGGCACAGATACGCAGTATTTT
D gene: -; V gene: TRBV7-9; clone size: few; J gene: TRBJ2-5; CDR3 protein: CASSLGGQIQETQYF; CDR3 DNA: TGTGCCAGCAGCTTAGGGGGTCAGATCCAAGAGACCCAGTACTTC
D gene: TRBD2; V gene: TRBV7-3; clone size: few; J gene: TRBJ2-1; CDR3 protein: CASRVGTSGNNEQFF; CDR3 DNA: TGTGCCAGCAGGGTTGGGACTAGCGGGAACAATGAGCAGTTCTTC
D gene: -; V gene: TRBV30; clone size: -; J gene: TRBJ1-2; CDR3 protein: CAWRAGRFVQSNYGYTF; CDR3 DNA: TGTGCCTGGAGGGCAGGGAGATTTGTTCAGTCTAACTATGGCTACACCTTC
D gene: -; V gene: TRBV18; clone size: -; J gene: TRBJ2-6; CDR3 protein: CASWGFSGANVLTF; CDR3 DNA: TGTGCCAGCTGGGGGTTCTCTGGGGCCAACGTCCTGACTTTC
D gene: -; V gene: TRBV5-1; clone size: -; J gene: TRBJ2-1; CDR3 protein: CASSHTSPGYNEQFF; CDR3 DNA: TGCGCCAGCAGCCACACCTCTCCGGGGTACAATGAGCAGTTCTTC
D gene: TRBD2; V gene: TRBV6-5; clone size: -; J gene: TRBJ2-1; CDR3 protein: CASSSLGGGRIREQFF; CDR3 DNA: TGTGCCAGCAGTTCTCTTGGGGGCGGGAGGATCCGTGAGCAGTTCTTC
D gene: -; V gene: TRBV29-1; clone size: -; J gene: TRBJ2-5; CDR3 protein: CSASLETQYF; CDR3 DNA: TGCAGCGCCTCCCTAGAGACCCAGTACTTC
D gene: TRBD1; V gene: TRBV30; clone size: -; J gene: TRBJ1-5; CDR3 protein: CAWNVPPEGASSNQPQHF; CDR3 DNA: TGTGCCTGGAACGTGCCGCCGGAGGGGGCTTCGAGCAATCAGCCCCAGCATTTT
D gene: TRBD1; V gene: TRBV4-3; clone size: -; J gene: TRBJ1-1; CDR3 protein: CASSQARDRNTEAFF; CDR3 DNA: TGCGCCAGCAGCCAAGCCCGGGACAGGAACACTGAAGCTTTCTTT
D gene: -; V gene: TRBV11-2; clone size: -; J gene: TRBJ2-3; CDR3 protein: CASRSLGFTDTQYF; CDR3 DNA: TGTGCCAGCAGGAGTCTGGGCTTCACAGATACGCAGTATTTT
D gene: -; V gene: TRBV7-9; clone size: -; J gene: TRBJ1-2; CDR3 protein: CASSPARDYGYTF; CDR3 DNA: TGTGCCAGCAGCCCCGCGAGGGACTATGGCTACACCTTC